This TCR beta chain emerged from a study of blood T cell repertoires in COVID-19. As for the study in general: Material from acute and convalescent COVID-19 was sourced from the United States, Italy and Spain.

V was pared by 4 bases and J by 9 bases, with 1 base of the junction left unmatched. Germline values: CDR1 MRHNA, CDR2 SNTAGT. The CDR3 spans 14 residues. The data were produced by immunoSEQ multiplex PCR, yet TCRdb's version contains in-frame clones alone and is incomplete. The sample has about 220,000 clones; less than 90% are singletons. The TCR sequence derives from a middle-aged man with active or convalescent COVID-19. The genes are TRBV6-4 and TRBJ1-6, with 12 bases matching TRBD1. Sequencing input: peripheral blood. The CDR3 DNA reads TGTGCCAGCAGTGCGGGACAGGGGGCTTCACCCCTCCACTTT. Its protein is CASSAGQGASPLHF.